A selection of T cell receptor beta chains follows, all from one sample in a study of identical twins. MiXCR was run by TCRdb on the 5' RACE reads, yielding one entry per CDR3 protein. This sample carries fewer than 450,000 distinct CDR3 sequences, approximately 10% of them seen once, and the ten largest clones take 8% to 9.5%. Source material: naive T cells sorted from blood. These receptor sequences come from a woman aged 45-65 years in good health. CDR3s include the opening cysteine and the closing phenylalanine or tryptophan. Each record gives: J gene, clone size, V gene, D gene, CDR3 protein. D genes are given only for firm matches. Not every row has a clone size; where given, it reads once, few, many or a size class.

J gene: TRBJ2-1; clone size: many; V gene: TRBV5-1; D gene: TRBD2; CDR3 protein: CASSYGTSGGIYNEQFF
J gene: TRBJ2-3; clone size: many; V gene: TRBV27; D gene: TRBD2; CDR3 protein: CASSGLAEKRDTQYF
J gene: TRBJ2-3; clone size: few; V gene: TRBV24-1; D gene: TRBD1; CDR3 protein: CATRAGGTGPADTQYF
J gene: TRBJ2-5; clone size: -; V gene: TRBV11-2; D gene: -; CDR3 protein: CASSSMWETQYF
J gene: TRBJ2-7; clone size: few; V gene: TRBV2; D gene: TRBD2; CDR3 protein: CASTVGLAGAGEQYF
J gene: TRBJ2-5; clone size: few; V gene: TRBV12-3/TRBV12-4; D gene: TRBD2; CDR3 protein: CASSFSGSQETQYF
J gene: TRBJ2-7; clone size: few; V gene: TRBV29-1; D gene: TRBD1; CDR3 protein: CSVGTAAYEQYF
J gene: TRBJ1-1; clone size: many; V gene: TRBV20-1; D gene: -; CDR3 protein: CSARAPTNTEAFF
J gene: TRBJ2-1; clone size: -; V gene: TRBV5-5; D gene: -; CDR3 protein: CTSTTGESSYNEQFF
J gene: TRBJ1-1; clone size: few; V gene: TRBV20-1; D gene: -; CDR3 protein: CSARSYGTLNTEAFF
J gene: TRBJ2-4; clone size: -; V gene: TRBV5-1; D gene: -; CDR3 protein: CASSLEGSPKNIQYF
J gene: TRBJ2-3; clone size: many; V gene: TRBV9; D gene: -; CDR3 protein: CASSVQTRGDTQYF
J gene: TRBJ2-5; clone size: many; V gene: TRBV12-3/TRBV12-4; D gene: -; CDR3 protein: CASSPRRETQYF
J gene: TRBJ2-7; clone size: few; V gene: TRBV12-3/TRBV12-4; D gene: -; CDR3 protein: CASSLTQINEQYF
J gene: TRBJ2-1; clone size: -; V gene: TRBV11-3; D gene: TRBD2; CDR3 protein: CASSYLAGGGYEQFF
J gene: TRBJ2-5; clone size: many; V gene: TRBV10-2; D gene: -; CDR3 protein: CASSNTETQYF
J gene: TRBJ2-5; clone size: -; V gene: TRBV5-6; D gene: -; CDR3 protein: CASSKPGRQETQYF
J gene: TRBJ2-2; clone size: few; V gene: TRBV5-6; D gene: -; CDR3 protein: CASSYRLTGELFF
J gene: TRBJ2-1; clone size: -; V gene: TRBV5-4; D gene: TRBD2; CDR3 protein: CASSRGTSGSNEQFF
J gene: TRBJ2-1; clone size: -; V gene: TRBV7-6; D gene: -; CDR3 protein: CASSIPLRGRRELWNEQFF
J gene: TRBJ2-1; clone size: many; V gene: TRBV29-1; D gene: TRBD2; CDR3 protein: CSVVLAGGPYNEQFF
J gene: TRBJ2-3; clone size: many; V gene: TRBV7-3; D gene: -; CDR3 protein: CASSSSGTWGKDTQYF
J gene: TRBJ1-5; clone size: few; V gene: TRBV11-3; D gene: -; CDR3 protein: CASSFKTQIKPQHF
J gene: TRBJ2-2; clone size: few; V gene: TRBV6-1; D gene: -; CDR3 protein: CASRPFRGAGELFF
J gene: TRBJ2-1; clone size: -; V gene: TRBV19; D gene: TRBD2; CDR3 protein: CASKHLAGGSSYNEQFF
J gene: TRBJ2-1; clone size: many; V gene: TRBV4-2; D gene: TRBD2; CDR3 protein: CASSQGAGGLNEQFF
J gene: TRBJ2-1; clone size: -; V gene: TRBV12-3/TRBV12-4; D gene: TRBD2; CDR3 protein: CASRRLAGAAPAYF
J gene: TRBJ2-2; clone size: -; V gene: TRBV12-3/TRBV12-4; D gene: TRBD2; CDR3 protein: CAGGTSTNTGELFF
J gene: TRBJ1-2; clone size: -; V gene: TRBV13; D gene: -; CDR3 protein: CASSLRGGDYGYTF
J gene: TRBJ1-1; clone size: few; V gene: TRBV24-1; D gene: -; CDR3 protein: CATSSGGQSFF
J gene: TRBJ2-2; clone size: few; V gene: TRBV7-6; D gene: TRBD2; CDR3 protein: CASSLGTSAYTGELFF
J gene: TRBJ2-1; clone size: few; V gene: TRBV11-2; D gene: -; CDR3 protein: CASRRTGSYNEQFF
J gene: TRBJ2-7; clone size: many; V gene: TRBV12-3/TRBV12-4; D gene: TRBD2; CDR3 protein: CASSPPGRELYEQYF
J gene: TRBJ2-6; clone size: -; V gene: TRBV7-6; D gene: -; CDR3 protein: CASSLTELSGANVLTF
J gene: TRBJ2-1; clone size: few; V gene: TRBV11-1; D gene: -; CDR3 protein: CASSLVGGGGNEQFF
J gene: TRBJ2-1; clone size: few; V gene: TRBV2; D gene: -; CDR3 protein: CASSERVKFF
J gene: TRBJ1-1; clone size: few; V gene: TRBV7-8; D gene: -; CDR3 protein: CASSAAPGQEDEAFF
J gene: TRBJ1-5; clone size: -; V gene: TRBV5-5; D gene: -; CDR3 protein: CASSLDGGFQPQHF
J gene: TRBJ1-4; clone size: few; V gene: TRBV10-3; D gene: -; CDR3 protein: CAIGRGAANEKLFF
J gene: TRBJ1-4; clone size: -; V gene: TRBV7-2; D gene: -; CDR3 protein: CASSTPLGPTNEKLFF